This TCR beta chain was identified during a study of blood T cell repertoires in COVID-19. About the research overall: PBMCs, B-cell-depleted T cells, or T cells provided the cDNA or gDNA that made up the material.

This clone was seen once. Authors' data handling: Reference gene primer amplification gave nucleated cell count estimates. Generated by immunoSEQ multiplex PCR, the TCRdb table keeps only in-frame clones and is missing some. V, J and clone size reflect that table, while D and trimming were determined from the DNA. The table shows about 150,000 clones, with approximately 88% occurring only once. Allocation to cohorts depended on clinical history reported by the participants. The clonotype comes from a man between 65 and 80 years old who had been exposed to COVID-19. Sequencing input: PBMCs or T cells enriched from blood (not recorded which).

The CDR3 bases are TGTGCCAGCTCCCAGACAGGGAACACTGGAAACACCATATATTTT. This sequence encodes CASSQTGNTGNTIYF. V is TRBV18 and J is TRBJ1-3, with TRBD1 matching 7 bases. The germline V gene encodes CDR1 KGHSH and CDR2 LQKENI. CDR3 length: 15 amino acids. V was pared by 6 bases and J by 2 bases, with 7 bases of the junction left unmatched.